This T cell receptor (beta chain) appears in the sequencing data of a study of blood T cell repertoires in COVID-19 (dated by TCRdb to the early 2020s). Study-level background: The collaborator samples originated in the United States, Italy and Spain and spanned the acute and convalescent phases of COVID-19. The prospective study material was composed of cDNA or gDNA derived from T cells, B-cell-depleted T cells, or PBMCs. Nearly every sample came with metadata listing a de-identified subject ID, COVID-19 status, age in years and sex. Where available, HLA class I and class II types were obtained from metadata supplied by the sample provider rather than from assay-based typing. The repertoires were released in a freely available public database meant as a resource for research on the immune response to SARS-CoV-2. Subjects who had been exposed to COVID-19, were actively infected with it, or had recovered from it provided the deeply sampled blood TCRbeta repertoires that made up the dataset. The samples were drawn from two sources: the first 160 participants of the ongoing ImmuneRACE study, and approximately 1,300 subjects contributed by 6 global collaborators. Results and caveats for the whole study, not just this receptor: Clinical and demographic metadata were provided uncurated, with the amount varying by source and participant.

Whole blood was collected in K2EDTA tubes by collaborating institutions according to the institutions' own protocols. For TCRbeta analysis, collaborator samples were shipped as frozen whole blood, as isolated PBMCs, or as DNA extracted from either sample type. Remarks on this clone: Its antigen remains undetermined. The input lacks base qualities; no much larger clone sits a single base away.

CDR3 length: 15 amino acids, cysteine to phenylalanine. The read is trimmed to its CDR3 DNA, 45 bases read in frame from base 1. The germline V gene supplies CDR1 LGHNA and CDR2 YSLEER. V is reduced by 0 bases and J by 4 bases, leaving a spacing of 10 bases between them. The immunoSEQ Assay, a bias-controlled multiplex PCR, was used to amplify TCRbeta CDR3 regions from genomic DNA. For the original study's pipeline: Within the assay, amplification of reference gene primers was used to estimate how many nucleated cells each sample contained. To quantify the absolute abundance of each unique TCRbeta CDR3 rearrangement, sequence reads were collapsed and filtered. For each sample, productive Simpson clonality was calculated as the square root of Simpson's diversity index over productive rearrangements. The source is immuneACCESS, and TCRdb retained only in-frame sequences with V and J called. Part of the clones is not carried over; for the studies checked, unresolved V genes explain less than half of this, and the remainder is unexplained. V and J calls plus clone size are reproduced from that table; the DNA served to infer D and trimming. The sample table contains more than 150,000 clones; only one count was recorded for about 86% of them. Around 6.6% of the sample is in the top ten clones.

The rearrangement combines TRBV4-3 with TRBJ1-3, with no confident D gene call. This clonotype was sampled from a man in his fifties with active or convalescent COVID-19. The sample taken for sequencing was peripheral blood. The DNA sequence is TGCGCCAGCAGCCAAGACCCGGGAACCGGAAACACCATATATTTT. This codes for CASSQDPGTGNTIYF.